This is a list of T cell receptor beta chains from one sample in a study of T-cell memory formation after mild COVID-19. TCRdb re-derived calls from the 5' RACE reads in MiXCR, one entry per CDR3 protein. The table shows some 68,000 distinct CDR3 sequences, with roughly a sixth occurring only once. The sequencing sample was made of PBMCs or a T cell subset sorted from them (not recorded which). The source is an adult woman who had mild COVID-19 (a few samples of this study predate the infection). Cell type and time point are not known. Both conserved end residues are part of each CDR3. The D gene is left open where the match is weak. Rows may omit the clone size; those that give it use once, few, many or a size class.

>TRBJ2-5|many|TRBV7-8|.
TGTGCCAGCAGCTTAAAGGACAGCCCCCAAGAGGGCCAGTACTTC
CASSLKDSPQEGQYF
>TRBJ1-2|.|TRBV15|.
TGTGCCACCAGCAGCGGGCCTCTGGCGGACTATGGCTACACCTTC
CATSSGPLADYGYTF
>TRBJ2-7|.|TRBV5-1|.
TGCGCCAGCACAGATAACCGGGACAACTCCTACGAGCAGTACTTC
CASTDNRDNSYEQYF
>TRBJ2-2|.|TRBV7-3|TRBD2
TGTGCCAGCAGCTTAAGCGGGGGGCGAGGTCCCACCGGGGAGCTGTTTTTT
CASSLSGGRGPTGELFF
>TRBJ1-2|.|TRBV7-2|.
TGTGCCAGCAGCTTTGCTGTCAGCCCTGTTGGTTATGGCTACACCTTC
CASSFAVSPVGYGYTF
>TRBJ2-3|few|TRBV12-3/TRBV12-4|TRBD2
TGTGCCAGCAGTTTTCTCGTCCTCGCGGGAGCCACAGATACGCAGTATTTT
CASSFLVLAGATDTQYF
>TRBJ2-1|few|TRBV12-3/TRBV12-4|.
TGTGCCAGCAGTTCTGCGGGGGACAAGTTCTTC
CASSSAGDKFF
>TRBJ2-3|few|TRBV7-9|.
TGTGCCAGCGTTTGGGGGGCCAGCACAGATACGCAGTATTTT
CASVWGASTDTQYF
>TRBJ2-7|few|TRBV20-1|TRBD1
TGCAGTGCTCGACAGGGGTCCTCCTACGAGCAGTACTTC
CSARQGSSYEQYF
>TRBJ2-7|few|TRBV12-3/TRBV12-4|.
TGTGCCAGCAGTTTTGGCCCGCAGGGTTACTACGAGCAGTACTTC
CASSFGPQGYYEQYF
>TRBJ2-1|few|TRBV20-1|TRBD2
TGCAGTGCTAGGACTGAGACTAGCGCCTACAATGAGCAGTTCTTC
CSARTETSAYNEQFF
>TRBJ2-1|many|TRBV9|TRBD2
TGTGCCAGCAGCGGTCTAGCGGATCAACATCACAATGAGCAGTTCTTC
CASSGLADQHHNEQFF
>TRBJ2-3|few|TRBV5-5|.
TGTGCCAGCAGCTTACTAAACCGCCCATTGGGCTTAACCAAGACAGATACGCAGTATTTT
CASSLLNRPLGLTKTDTQYF
>TRBJ2-7|few|TRBV5-1|TRBD2
TGCGCCAGCAGCTCCGGACTAGATTTAGATCACTACGAGCAGTACTTC
CASSSGLDLDHYEQYF
>TRBJ1-1|few|TRBV29-1|.
TGCAGCGTACAGACACAGAACACTGAAGCTTTCTTT
CSVQTQNTEAFF
>TRBJ2-7|few|TRBV7-2|TRBD1
TGTGCCAGCAGCCAGGGGACAGGCCCGCAGTACTTC
CASSQGTGPQYF
>TRBJ1-1|.|TRBV4-1|TRBD1
TGCGCCAGCAGCCACCGGACAGGGGACACTGAAGCTTTCTTT
CASSHRTGDTEAFF
>TRBJ1-5|few|TRBV12-3/TRBV12-4|TRBD1
TGTGCCAGCAGCCTGACAGGGGACGGTCAGCCCCAGCATTTT
CASSLTGDGQPQHF
>TRBJ2-7|.|TRBV4-3|.
TGCGCCAGCAGCCAAGCAGGGTACGAGCAGTACTTC
CASSQAGYEQYF
>TRBJ2-7|.|TRBV18|TRBD2
TGTGCCAGCTCTACCACGGCAGGGAGGGTCATCTACGAGCAGTACTTC
CASSTTAGRVIYEQYF
>TRBJ2-7|.|TRBV4-2|TRBD2
TGTGCCAGCAGCCAGGGCGCTAGCGGGAGGGGGAGCTCCTACGAGCAGTACTTC
CASSQGASGRGSSYEQYF
>TRBJ2-7|few|TRBV20-1|.
TGCAGTGCTAGAGATCGCAGGTACTACGAGCAGTACTTC
CSARDRRYYEQYF
>TRBJ1-1|few|TRBV14|.
TGTGCCAGCAGCCAAGTAGAGAACAATGAAGCTTTCTTT
CASSQVENNEAFF
>TRBJ2-5|few|TRBV7-9|TRBD2
TGTGCCAGCAGCGTAGTAGCGGGAGGTGGAGAGACCCAGTACTTC
CASSVVAGGGETQYF
>TRBJ2-1|many|TRBV6-5|.
TGTGCCAGCAGTTACGGGAATGAGCAGTTCTTC
CASSYGNEQFF
>TRBJ2-7|few|TRBV20-1|TRBD1
TGCAGTGCTAGAGATATAGGGACAGGGACCTACGAGCAGTACTTC
CSARDIGTGTYEQYF